The 6 T cell receptor beta chains listed next were all sequenced from one sample in a study of shared clonotypes between healthy human individuals. This table comes from immunoSEQ multiplex PCR, and its TCRdb copy is limited to in-frame clones, with some not included. The table records 1.5 million to 1.9 million clones, 95% to 99% of them present only once. Sequenced: naive CD4+ T cells sorted from blood. Subset reported: CD45RA+ positively selected. These receptors came from a man aged 30-40 years in good health.

The rearrangement joins TRBV10-3 to TRBJ1-5; TRBD1 agrees at 10 bases. This CDR3 contains 15 residues. CDR1 is ENHRY, CDR2 SYGVKD, per germline. The J segment lost 5 bases and the V segment lost 4 bases, leaving 5 bases of the junction unmatched. This CDR3 is CAISVSGTGDQPQHF. The CDR3 region has the DNA TGTGCCATCAGTGTGTCCGGGACAGGGGATCAGCCCCAGCATTTT.

The CDR3 reads CASSPPVGSGNIYGYTF. Written as DNA, the CDR3 is TGTGCCAGCTCACCACCGGTTGGGTCCGGTAATATCTATGGCTACACCTTC. The chain uses TRBV18 and TRBJ1-2; unclear D gene. Germline V gene sequence: CDR1 KGHSH, CDR2 LQKENI. V was trimmed by 0 bases and J by 4 bases, leaving 18 bases between them. The CDR3 is 17 residues long.

The chain is built from TRBV29-1 and TRBJ1-4; D is ambiguous. The V end lost 4 bases, the J end lost 5 bases, and 17 bases lay between the germline ends. The CDR3 runs 15 residues. The germline V gene encodes CDR1 SQVTM and CDR2 ANQGSEA. The CDR3 region is CSVVPLESLNEKLFF. CDR3 sequence (DNA): TGCAGCGTTGTTCCCTTGGAGAGCCTGAATGAAAAACTGTTTTTT.

V and J are TRBV6-5 and TRBJ2-7; 7 bases align to TRBD1. This CDR3 is built from 15 residues. Losses at the gene ends were 6 bases for V and 0 bases for J; bases not matched to a gene: 8. Germline assignment: CDR1 MNHEY and CDR2 SVGAGI. DNA for the CDR3: TGTGCCAGCAGGAAGAAGACAGGGTACTCCTACGAGCAGTACTTC. Translating it yields CASRKKTGYSYEQYF.

The chain joins TRBV28 to TRBJ1-1; D remains ambiguous. The CDR3 consists of 14 residues. Trimming shortened V by 2 bases and J by 1 base, and 8 bases separated the two germline ends. Germline-derived CDR1 and CDR2 are MDHEN and SYDVKM. CDR3 nucleotide sequence: TGTGCCAGCAGTTTAGTTCCAGAGAACACTGAAGCTTTCTTT. Translation gives CASSLVPENTEAFF.

J is TRBJ1-5 and V is TRBV6-6, with 9 bases that match TRBD1. Germline lookup yields CDR1 MNHNY and CDR2 SVGAGI (reference sequence). The V segment lost 2 bases and the J segment 4 bases; nucleotides outside the gene matches: 3. The CDR3 is 15 amino acids. The CDR3 sequence: CASSYRDRENQPQHF. The CDR3 DNA reads as TGTGCCAGCAGTTACAGGGACAGGGAGAATCAGCCCCAGCATTTT.